What follows are 16 T cell receptor beta chains derived from one specimen sequenced in a study of cytomegalovirus exposure and HLA in healthy donors. Primers: 60 Vbeta forward and 13 Jbeta reverse. Using immunoSEQ multiplex PCR, the repertoire was profiled, and TCRdb retains in-frame clones only, with some absent. The sample consists of around 80,000 clones, 60% to 80% of them appearing once. The specimen sequenced was PBMCs. These receptors came from a female donor in good health and CMV-seronegative.

This chain uses TRBV18 with TRBJ1-4; D unresolved. The CDR3 loop spans 14 amino acids. Trimming shortened V by 6 bases and J by 5 bases, and 13 bases separated the two germline ends. CDR1 and CDR2 from the germline V gene are KGHSH and LQKENI. The CDR3 is CASSAADSNEKLFF. The CDR3, as DNA: TGTGCCAGCTCGGCAGCCGACTCAAATGAAAAACTGTTTTTT.

This clone was seen a handful of times. The V and J genes are TRBV21-1 and TRBJ1-5; the table's D gene call, TRBD1, was not cross checked with the DNA. TRBV21-1 is listed as a pseudogene. This CDR3 region has 10 residues. The CDR3 loop is CARSKQPQHF. CDR3 sequence (DNA): TGTGCCAGGTCAAAACAGCCCCAGCATTTT.

The chain has TRBV25-1 and TRBJ2-1; D is unclear. The length of the CDR3 is 15 residues. V dropped 10 bases and J dropped 4 bases, with 20 bases sitting between them. Germline V gene sequence: CDR1 MGHDK, CDR2 SYGVNS. CDR3 residues: CATLEATGRYNEQFF. DNA for the CDR3: TGTGCCACCTTGGAAGCGACTGGAAGATACAATGAGCAGTTCTTC.

The rearrangement links TRBV30 to TRBJ1-2; weak D call: TRBD1 (6 bases). The CDR3 has 15 residues. Germline V CDR1 and CDR2: GTSNPN, SVGIG (reference sequence). Deletions cut 4 bases from V and 4 bases from J, with 19 bases between. CDR3 coding DNA: TGTGCCTGGACTCGACGGGGGGGCGCAGGCTATGGCTACACCTTC. This gives the protein CAWTRRGGAGYGYTF.

The chain joins TRBV6-5 to TRBJ2-3, with TRBD2 matching 11 bases. J was trimmed by 4 bases and V by 2 bases; bases with no gene match: 2. CDR1 is MNHEY and CDR2 is SVGAGI in the germline V gene. This CDR3 spans 15 amino acids. The CDR3 DNA sequence: TGTGCCAGCAGTTACGGGACTAGCGGCGCAGATACGCAGTATTTT. Its translation: CASSYGTSGADTQYF.

V is TRBV19 and J is TRBJ1-4; D is possibly TRBD1 (5 bases). Germline-derived CDR1 and CDR2 are LNHDA and SQIVND (reference sequence). The CDR3 length is 13 residues. Between the trimmed V and J ends, which lost 2 bases and 5 bases, there was a span of 6 bases. CDR3 sequence reads: CASSIQGNEKLFF. The DNA for the CDR3 is TGTGCCAGTAGTATACAGGGAAATGAAAAACTGTTTTTT.

The chain carries TRBV29-1 and TRBJ1-1; D possibly corresponds to TRBD1 (6 bases). V gave up 7 bases and J gave up 0 bases, with 12 bases separating them. The CDR3 is made up of 13 amino acids. Germline V lookup: CDR1 SQVTM, CDR2 ANQGSEA. CDR3: CSGNRALNTEAFF. The CDR3 DNA reads as TGCAGCGGTAACAGGGCCCTGAACACTGAAGCTTTCTTT.

This rearrangement joins TRBV30 to TRBJ2-3; 8 bases match TRBD2. The CDR3 sequence is 12 residues long. J was trimmed by 9 bases and V by 2 bases; bases with no gene match: 4. Germline V gene lookup returns CDR1 GTSNPN and CDR2 SVGIG (reference sequence). The CDR3 DNA reads as TGTGCCTGGAGTCAGTCGGGGGGGACGCAGTATTTT. Its translation is CAWSQSGGTQYF.

This chain uses TRBV29-1 with TRBJ1-5; 8 bases line up with TRBD1. Germline loops: CDR1 SQVTM, CDR2 ANQGSEA. The CDR3 length is 13 residues. Trimming cost V 6 bases and J 0 bases; bases outside gene matches: 1. The CDR3 protein is CSVGQVSNQPQHF. CDR3 DNA sequence: TGCAGCGTGGGACAGGTTAGCAATCAGCCCCAGCATTTT. Based on the CDR3 plus reference TRBV29-1 and TRBJ1-5, the full variable domain is SAVISQKPSRDICQRGTSLTIQCQVDSQVTMMFWYRQQPGQSLTLIATANQGSEATYESGFVIDKFPISRPNLTFSTLTVSNMSPEDSSIYLCSVGQVSNQPQHFGDGTRLSIL.

This chain joins TRBV5-8 and TRBJ1-1; D might be TRBD1 (6 bases). The germline V gene encodes CDR1 SGHTS and CDR2 YDEGEE. V shed 5 bases and J shed 5 bases, with 19 bases lying between them. The CDR3 extends over 15 amino acids. The CDR3 DNA is TGTGCCAGCAGGGGAGAGGGAGTGAGGGGGACTGAAGCTTTCTTT. Residues: CASRGEGVRGTEAFF.

The V and J genes are TRBV19 and TRBJ2-2; 8 nucleotides agree with TRBD2. This CDR3 contains 15 residues. The V and J ends lost 8 bases and 5 bases, in that order; junction bases with no gene match: 10. CDR1 and CDR2 (germline): LNHDA, SQIVND (reference sequence). This CDR3 reads CASLSGGAETGELFF. The CDR3 DNA follows: TGTGCCAGTTTGTCCGGGGGGGCCGAAACCGGGGAGCTGTTTTTT.

This sequence joins TRBV4-1 and TRBJ2-1, with no clear D. Germline V gene lookup returns CDR1 MGHRA and CDR2 YSYEKL. This CDR3 region has 11 residues. Deletions cut 3 bases from V and 10 bases from J, with 7 bases between. In nucleotides, the CDR3 is TGCGCCAGCAGCCATTTCAGGGAGCAGTTCTTC. As protein: CASSHFREQFF.

J is TRBJ1-1 and V is TRBV19; TRBD1 aligns across 7 bases. The CDR3 covers 14 residues. The germline gives CDR1 LNHDA, CDR2 SQIVND (reference sequence). V was pared by 5 bases and J by 0 bases, with 3 bases of the junction left unmatched. The CDR3 DNA follows: TGTGCCAGTAGTGCAGACAGGGTGAACACTGAAGCTTTCTTT. Amino acid sequence: CASSADRVNTEAFF.

This chain joins TRBV9 and TRBJ1-2; D is possibly TRBD1 (5 bases). The germline V gene has CDR1 SGDLS and CDR2 YYNGEE. V lost 3 bases and J 4 bases, leaving 13 bases between the germline ends. The CDR3 sequence is 14 residues long. Here the CDR3 DNA reads TGTGCCAGCAGCGAGGGCCGCGGGGCCTATGGCTACACCTTC. This encodes CASSEGRGAYGYTF.

The chain uses TRBV5-4 and TRBJ2-3; possible D gene TRBD1, 6 bases. The CDR3 is 15 amino acids. V was clipped by 3 bases and J by 4 bases, with 15 bases between them. Germline V gene sequence: CDR1 SGHNT, CDR2 YYREEE (reference sequence). The DNA of the CDR3 is TGTGCCAGCAGCTCCGGGACAAGGGTGGCAGATACGCAGTATTTT. This sequence encodes CASSSGTRVADTQYF.

For the CDR3, the DNA is TGTGCCAGCAGCTCCCCCACCGACCCGAGGGAGACCCAGTACTTC. Residues: CASSSPTDPRETQYF. V and J are TRBV5-5 and TRBJ2-5, with unresolved D. V was cut by 3 bases and J by 5 bases, with 17 bases left in between. CDR1 is SGHKS, CDR2 YYEKEE, per germline (reference sequence). CDR3 length: 15 residues.